This T cell receptor beta chain came from a study of spatial heterogeneity in lung cancer. Study-level background: For tumor regions, TCR transcript counts showed a strong correlation with a T cell module score derived from matched bulk RNA-seq. General study points: Tumor mutation counts were tracked by expanded intratumoral alpha and beta TCR counts.

This clonotype occurred a few times. Its specificity is unknown. Individual TCR cDNA molecules each bore their own unique molecular identifier. TCRdb re-analysed the 5' RACE reads in MiXCR, keeping a single row per CDR3 protein. Among 5,400 or so distinct CDR3 sequences listed, about 7.1% were seen once. Sample time point: sample taken at primary tumor resection. TCRs were sequenced from unsorted whole RNA of tumor, nontumor lung or PBMC. The CDR3 length is 13 residues. Germline lookup yields CDR1 SNHLY and CDR2 FYNNEI. V gave up 6 bases and J gave up 4 bases, with 12 bases separating them. This TCR was recovered from a male donor with early-stage non-small cell lung cancer. The sequencing used lung tumor tissue, collected at surgery. The chain combines TRBV2 with TRBJ1-2, with D unclear. The chain's CDR3 is CASREGLGYGYTF. As DNA, the CDR3 is TGTGCCAGCAGAGAGGGATTGGGCTATGGCTACACCTTC.